A single sample is the source of the 20 T cell receptor beta chains below, sequenced in a study of blood T cell repertoires in COVID-19 (dated by TCRdb to 2019 to 2021). Receptors were amplified or captured by the immunoSEQ multiplex PCR assay. This is the immuneACCESS table as TCRdb keeps it, with only in-frame sequences that have V and J called. A part of the clones is gone; compared with another copy, unresolved V genes explain less than half, and the rest is unexplained. The sample profile shows some 48,000 clones; around 84% of them were found once. Roughly 47% of the sample comes from the top ten. Sequencing used peripheral blood. The receptor set was obtained from a human donor in a cohort sampled during active COVID-19.

The rearrangement uses TRBV10-2 and TRBJ1-2, with 8 bases identical to TRBD1. Germline loops: CDR1 WSHSY, CDR2 SAAADI. The junction had 7 bases not matched to a gene; V was cut back by 6 bases and J by 4 bases. The CDR3 loop spans 14 amino acids. The DNA of the CDR3 is TGCGCCAGCAGCGGGGACAGGAGGGGCTATGGCTACACCTTC. The encoded protein is CASSGDRRGYGYTF.

For this clone: Within the sample, other DNA sequences also encode this same CDR3. CDR3 sequence reads: CAWSTGTTYGYTF. The CDR3 DNA is TGTGCCTGGAGTACCGGGACTACCTATGGCTACACCTTC. The chain recombines TRBV30 with TRBJ1-2; tentative D call: TRBD1 (5 bases). Trimming took off 2 bases at V and 4 bases at J, with 11 bases between the two ends. The germline gives CDR1 GTSNPN, CDR2 SVGIG (reference sequence). This CDR3 contains 13 residues.

The chain carries TRBV18 and TRBJ1-1; TRBD1 might be the D (5 bases). Germline V gene data show CDR1 as KGHSH and CDR2 as LQKENI. V was clipped by 3 bases and J by 0 bases, with 5 bases between them. The CDR3 consists of 13 residues. The CDR3, as DNA: TGTGCCAGCTCACCGACAGTGAACACTGAAGCTTTCTTT. It translates to CASSPTVNTEAFF. Variable domain in full (rest from reference TRBV18 and TRBJ1-1): NAGVMQNPRHLVRRRGQEARLRCSPMKGHSHVYWYRQLPEEGLKFMVYLQKENIIDESGMPKERFSAEFPKEGPSILRIQQVVRGDSAAYFCASSPTVNTEAFFGQGTRLTVV.

The J gene is TRBJ1-1, the V gene TRBV15; maybe TRBD1 (5 bases). V lost 5 bases and J lost 1, with 20 bases in between. The CDR3 runs to 17 residues. Germline CDR1 LNHNV, CDR2 YYDKDF (reference sequence). This chain's CDR3 is CATSPPVQGGSNTEAFF. In DNA form, the CDR3 reads TGTGCCACCAGCCCCCCTGTGCAGGGAGGGTCGAACACTGAAGCTTTCTTT.

The gene calls are TRBV6-9 and TRBJ2-4; 8 nucleotides match TRBD2. With V trimmed by 3 bases and J by 2 bases, 6 bases remained unmatched. The CDR3 runs to 16 residues. Germline V gene lookup returns CDR1 MNHGY and CDR2 SVAAGI. CDR3 residues: CASSYAAGGSKNIQYF. The CDR3 nucleotides read TGTGCCAGCAGTTACGCGGCGGGGGGTTCCAAAAACATTCAGTACTTC.

This chain links TRBV18 with TRBJ1-5, with 11 bases aligning to TRBD1. Per germline, CDR1 KGHSH and CDR2 LQKENI. V gave up 3 bases and J gave up 7 bases; unmatched junction bases: 5. This CDR3 has 15 residues. CDR3 DNA sequence: TGTGCCAGCTCACCCGGGACAGGGGGGGTACAGCCCCAGCATTTT. Protein product: CASSPGTGGVQPQHF.

The V and J genes are TRBV7-9 and TRBJ1-2; D is unresolved. Trimming left V 0 bases short and J 2 bases short, with 10 bases between. The CDR3 loop spans 15 amino acids. CDR1 and CDR2 from the germline V gene are SEHNR and FQNEAQ (reference sequence). CDR3 in amino acids: CASSLAHSQNYGYTF. CDR3 nucleotide sequence: TGTGCCAGCAGCTTAGCTCACAGCCAGAACTATGGCTACACCTTC.

In nucleotides, the CDR3 is TGCAGCGTTGGCAGTGGAGTAAGCAATGAGCAGTTCTTC. It yields the protein CSVGSGVSNEQFF. The chain links TRBV29-1 to TRBJ2-1; D uncertain. The CDR3 runs 13 residues. V was cut by 4 bases and J by 6 bases, with 13 bases left in between. The V gene's germline CDR1 is SQVTM and CDR2 ANQGSEA.

V usage is TRBV6-5 and J usage is TRBJ1-5, with a weak D call TRBD1 (5 bases). The V end lost 0 bases, the J end lost 7 bases, and 13 bases lay between the germline ends. The CDR3 length is 15 residues. CDR1 MNHEY and CDR2 SVGAGI come from the germline V gene. DNA for the CDR3: TGTGCCAGCAGTTACTCGAGTATGGGGGGGCAGCCCCAGCATTTT. Protein sequence: CASSYSSMGGQPQHF.

This clone is labeled as medium-sized. V usage is TRBV5-1 and J usage is TRBJ1-1; no clear D. The CDR3 is 16 residues long. The germline CDR1 and CDR2 sequences are SGHRS and YFSETQ. V shed 2 bases and J shed 0 bases, with 14 bases lying between them. DNA of the CDR3: TGCGCCAGCAGCTTTCGTTTCGGGGAAGTGAACACTGAAGCTTTCTTT. It specifies CASSFRFGEVNTEAFF. The full variable domain, with the rest looked up from reference TRBV5-1 and TRBJ1-1, is KAGVTQTPRYLIKTRGQQVTLSCSPISGHRSVSWYQQTPGQGLQFLFEYFSETQRNKGNFPGRFSGRQFSNSRSEMNVSTLELGDSALYLCASSFRFGEVNTEAFFGQGTRLTVV.

There are many counts of this clone. The V call is TRBV28, the J call TRBJ1-5, with TRBD1 matching over 10 bases. The CDR3 totals 20 residues. V gave up 6 bases and J gave up 9 bases; unmatched junction bases: 26. Germline lookup yields CDR1 MDHEN and CDR2 SYDVKM. The CDR3 is CASRQMTGGVGVLKRWPQHF. Here the CDR3 DNA reads TGTGCCAGCAGACAAATGACAGGGGGCGTGGGGGTGCTGAAGCGTTGGCCCCAGCATTTT.

The rearrangement uses TRBV30 and TRBJ1-2; D not certain. Trimming removed 0 bases from V and 4 bases from J, with 9 bases in between. CDR1 GTSNPN and CDR2 SVGIG come from the germline V gene (reference sequence). The CDR3 is 13 amino acids. CDR3 nucleotides: TGTGCCTGGAGTGTACTCGGTGGCTATGGCTACACCTTC. Translation gives CAWSVLGGYGYTF.

This chain links TRBV19 with TRBJ1-2; 7 bases fit TRBD1. The CDR3 extends over 17 amino acids. Germline lookup yields CDR1 LNHDA and CDR2 SQIVND (reference sequence). With 3 bases clipped from V and 3 bases from J, the junction kept 13 bases outside the gene matches. The CDR3, as DNA: TGTGCCAGTAGTATTCCCCAGGGGGACTTTCCGTACTATGGCTACACCTTC. Translation: CASSIPQGDFPYYGYTF.

The chain is built from TRBV10-3 and TRBJ1-5; D is unresolved. The germline CDR1 and CDR2 sequences are ENHRY and SYGVKD. The CDR3 covers 13 residues. V lost 4 bases and J 3 bases, leaving 7 bases between the germline ends. CDR3 residues: CAISGGPNQPQHF. CDR3 nucleotide sequence: TGTGCCATCAGTGGCGGGCCCAATCAGCCCCAGCATTTT.

The chain uses TRBV11-2 and TRBJ2-7; no firm D call. Per the germline V gene, CDR1 is SGHAT and CDR2 is FQNNGV. V gave up 2 bases and J gave up 0 bases, with 8 bases separating them. The CDR3 totals 14 residues. The CDR3 region is CASSLLVGSYEQYF. Written as DNA, the CDR3 is TGTGCCAGCAGCTTATTAGTCGGCTCCTACGAGCAGTACTTC.

The chain recombines TRBV5-1 with TRBJ2-5, with 7 bases aligning to TRBD1. The CDR3 spans 17 residues. V lost 4 bases and J lost 1; bases outside the gene matches: 13. Germline lookup yields CDR1 SGHRS and CDR2 YFSETQ. The CDR3 DNA reads TGCGCCAGCAGCCGACCACCTAAACAGGGGATCCAAGAGACCCAGTACTTC. Translation: CASSRPPKQGIQETQYF. Full variable domain (remainder filled in from reference TRBV5-1 and TRBJ2-5): KAGVTQTPRYLIKTRGQQVTLSCSPISGHRSVSWYQQTPGQGLQFLFEYFSETQRNKGNFPGRFSGRQFSNSRSEMNVSTLELGDSALYLCASSRPPKQGIQETQYFGPGTRLLVL.

This chain connects TRBV20-1 to TRBJ1-5; D is unresolved. Per the germline V gene, CDR1 is DFQATT and CDR2 is SNEGSKA (reference sequence). Trimming took off 3 bases at V and 3 bases at J, with 9 bases between the two ends. This CDR3 is built from 13 residues. CDR3 nucleotide sequence: TGCAGTGCTAGTTCTATGGTCAATCAGCCCCAGCATTTT. As protein: CSASSMVNQPQHF.

The V gene is TRBV5-6, the J gene TRBJ1-3, with D unresolved. The CDR3 runs to 17 residues. Germline CDR1 SGHDT, CDR2 YYEEEE. V dropped 4 bases and J dropped 0 bases, with 17 bases sitting between them. CDR3 DNA sequence: TGTGCCAGCAGCGAGGGTTTTTACGCTTTCTCTGGAAACACCATATATTTT. This gives the protein CASSEGFYAFSGNTIYF.

The chain is built from TRBV3-1 (or the pseudogene TRBV3-2) and TRBJ1-6; D is possibly TRBD1 (5 bases). V was trimmed by 6 bases and J by 8 bases, leaving 14 bases between them. Germline CDR1 and CDR2: LGHDT and YNNKEL (reference sequence). CDR3 length: 14 residues. The CDR3 protein is CASSYRVQDSPLHF. In DNA, the CDR3 is TGTGCCAGCAGTTACCGGGTACAGGATTCACCCCTCCACTTT.

V gene TRBV28 combines with J gene TRBJ2-6, with D unresolved. The CDR3 loop spans 13 amino acids. The V and J ends lost 6 bases and 0 bases respectively, with 3 bases between them. Germline V gene data show CDR1 as MDHEN and CDR2 as SYDVKM. In DNA, the CDR3 is TGTGCCAGCAGAGCCTCTGGGGCCAACGTCCTGACTTTC. Translating it yields CASRASGANVLTF.